This TCR beta chain was sequenced in a study of blood T cell repertoires in COVID-19. Assay: immunoSEQ multiplex PCR; the TCRdb copy retains only in-frame clones and omits some. The profile shows tens of thousands of clones, around nine tenths of them singletons. CDR1 and CDR2 (germline): SNHLY, FYNNEI. Trimming shortened V by 7 bases and J by 6 bases, and 17 bases separated the two germline ends. This CDR3 comprises 14 residues. The clonotype originates from a human donor in a cohort sampled during active COVID-19. The rearrangement links TRBV2 to TRBJ2-3, with D possibly being TRBD2 (6 bases). The sample consisted of peripheral blood. Here the CDR3 reads CASTSRGAGDTQYF. DNA of the CDR3: TGTGCCAGCACCAGTCGCGGGGCGGGGGATACGCAGTATTTT.